These 29 T cell receptor beta chains share one sample of origin, sequenced in a study of response to subunit inactivated influenza vaccine. MiXCR was run by TCRdb on the RT-PCR reads, yielding one entry per CDR3 protein. The table has about 800,000 distinct CDR3 sequences, 21% seen once; the top ten hold roughly a tenth. Sample: PBMCs from blood, taken roughly 5 days after vaccination. The receptors stem from a man in his fifties or sixties who received an inactivated influenza vaccine.

This clonotype was seen more than once but under ten times. V is TRBV7-2 and J is TRBJ2-1; the D gene is possibly TRBD2 (5 bases). Germline CDR1 is SGHTA and CDR2 is FQGNSA. Trimming took 2 bases from V and 12 from J, leaving 8 bases between them. This CDR3 is built from 11 residues. The CDR3 region has the DNA TGTGCCAGCAGCTTAAGCCGGGGGCAGTTCTTC. Encoded protein: CASSLSRGQFF.

This chain joins TRBV7-8 and TRBJ1-3; the D is unclear. The CDR3 totals 14 residues. Trimming took off 6 bases at V and 0 bases at J, with 9 bases between the two ends. Germline V lookup: CDR1 SGHVS, CDR2 FQNEAQ. CDR3 coding DNA: TGTGCCAGCAGGGAGAAGAGCTCTGGAAACACCATATATTTT. It yields the protein CASREKSSGNTIYF.

This clonotype was observed a few times. The V gene is TRBV12-3 or TRBV12-4, the J gene TRBJ2-3; D is unresolved. This CDR3 is 14 amino acids long. Trimming took 2 bases from V and 6 from J, leaving 12 bases between them. The CDR3 nucleotides read TGTGCCAGCAGTTTAACCGATTTGTCCGATACGCAGTATTTT. It encodes CASSLTDLSDTQYF.

The rearrangement uses TRBV25-1 and TRBJ2-1; TRBD1 agrees at 8 bases. CDR3 size: 16 residues. Germline V gene lookup returns CDR1 MGHDK and CDR2 SYGVNS. The V segment lost 4 bases and the J segment 0 bases; nucleotides outside the gene matches: 5. The CDR3 DNA follows: TGTGCCAGCAGTGGGACAGGGTCGAGCTCCTACAATGAGCAGTTCTTC. Amino acids: CASSGTGSSSYNEQFF.

The chain couples TRBV7-2 to TRBJ2-3; either TRBD1 or TRBD2 may supply D (6 bases each). CDR3 length equals 17 residues. Trimming removed 6 bases at V and 5 bases at J, with 24 bases between. The germline V gene has CDR1 SGHTA and CDR2 FQGNSA. CDR3: CASSRRGAGRMGDTQYF. The CDR3 nucleotides read TGTGCCAGCAGTCGAAGGGGGGCGGGTAGAATGGGAGATACGCAGTATTTT.

The chain couples TRBV10-3 to TRBJ1-5; weak D call: TRBD1 (5 bases). Germline loops: CDR1 ENHRY, CDR2 SYGVKD. V lost 0 bases and J lost 7, with 7 bases in between. CDR3 length equals 13 residues. The CDR3 here is CAISESTEQPQHF. DNA of the CDR3: TGTGCCATCAGTGAGTCGACAGAGCAGCCCCAGCATTTT.

This rearrangement joins TRBV5-1 to TRBJ2-3; 11 bases agree with TRBD2. V lost 6 bases and J lost 0; bases outside the gene matches: 6. Germline assignment: CDR1 SGHRS and CDR2 YFSETQ. The CDR3 has 16 amino acids. CDR3 in amino acids: CASTSGGTTSTDTQYF. The CDR3 bases are TGCGCCAGCACTAGCGGGGGGACAACTAGCACAGATACGCAGTATTTT.

This chain uses TRBV18 with TRBJ1-1; the D gene is possibly TRBD1 (5 bases). The length of the CDR3 is 14 residues. Trimming stripped 4 bases from V and 0 bases from J, with 9 bases between. Germline lookup yields CDR1 KGHSH and CDR2 LQKENI. CDR3 coding DNA: TGTGCCAGCTCACAACAGGCGATGAACACTGAAGCTTTCTTT. It is translated as CASSQQAMNTEAFF.

The rearrangement links TRBV7-9 to TRBJ2-3; D uncertain. CDR1 SEHNR and CDR2 FQNEAQ come from the germline V gene (reference sequence). The CDR3 totals 14 residues. V was pared by 5 bases and J by 3 bases, with 12 bases between. In DNA, the CDR3 is TGTGCCAGCAGCGTCGCCTCGGTAACAGATACGCAGTATTTT. Its translation is CASSVASVTDTQYF.

The rearrangement links TRBV3-1 to TRBJ1-1, with D unclear. V lost 1 base to trimming and J lost 5 bases, with 11 bases between them. CDR3 length: 14 amino acids. CDR1 is LGHDT and CDR2 is YNNKEL in the germline V gene (reference sequence). The CDR3 sequence is CASSQVAGWTEAFF. CDR3 sequence (DNA): TGTGCCAGCAGCCAAGTGGCGGGTTGGACTGAAGCTTTCTTT.

This clonotype showed up just a few times. The V call is TRBV15, the J call TRBJ1-1; no clear D. Per germline, CDR1 LNHNV and CDR2 YYDKDF (reference sequence). The V end lost 0 bases, the J end lost 6 bases, and 8 bases lay between the germline ends. The CDR3 spans 13 residues. In nucleotides, the CDR3 is TGTGCCACCAGCAGAGATCAGATCGCTGAAGCTTTCTTT. This encodes CATSRDQIAEAFF.

The chain links TRBV5-6 to TRBJ2-3; the D call may be TRBD1 or TRBD2 (6 bases each). CDR3 size: 14 residues. CDR1 and CDR2 from the germline V gene are SGHDT and YYEEEE. V was cut by 5 bases and J by 5 bases, with 15 bases left in between. The CDR3 reads CASRPEGGGDTQYF. CDR3 bases: TGTGCCAGCAGACCGGAGGGGGGCGGAGATACGCAGTATTTT.

The V and J genes are TRBV7-2 and TRBJ2-3; D possibly matches TRBD1 or TRBD2 (6 bases each). The CDR3 runs 15 residues. Germline V gene lookup returns CDR1 SGHTA and CDR2 FQGNSA. V was shortened by 1 base and J by 4 bases, with 12 bases between the two germline ends. The CDR3 here is CASSLGGAYSDTQYF. CDR3 nucleotides: TGTGCCAGCAGCTTAGGGGGGGCCTATTCAGATACGCAGTATTTT.

This clonotype appeared a few times. The J gene is TRBJ2-1, the V gene TRBV20-1; a possible D gene is TRBD2 (5 bases). CDR3 length: 14 residues. V was shortened by 3 bases and J by 4 bases, with 13 bases between the two germline ends. The V gene's germline CDR1 is DFQATT and CDR2 SNEGSKA (reference sequence). The CDR3 bases are TGCAGTGCTAGTCACGGGGAACTATACAATGAGCAGTTCTTC. Its protein product is CSASHGELYNEQFF.

The V gene is TRBV7-2, the J gene TRBJ1-1, with TRBD1 as a possible D gene (5 bases). Trimming removed 5 bases at V and 3 bases at J, with 10 bases between. Germline lookup yields CDR1 SGHTA and CDR2 FQGNSA. CDR3 length equals 13 residues. DNA for the CDR3: TGTGCCAGCAGCCAATTAGGGGACACTGAAGCTTTCTTT. It yields the protein CASSQLGDTEAFF.

This rearrangement joins TRBV28 to TRBJ2-4; TRBD2 matches at 8 bases. Per germline, CDR1 MDHEN and CDR2 SYDVKM. V was pared by 2 bases and J by 4 bases, with 10 bases of the junction left unmatched. This CDR3 spans 17 amino acids. CDR3 nucleotides: TGTGCCAGCAGTTTACATCTTGTTAGCGGGGATAAAAACATTCAGTACTTC. It codes for CASSLHLVSGDKNIQYF.

This chain uses TRBV20-1 with TRBJ1-2; TRBD1 aligns across 10 bases. CDR1 is DFQATT, CDR2 SNEGSKA, per germline (reference sequence). Trimming took 6 bases from V and 3 from J; bases not matched to a gene: 4. CDR3 length equals 13 residues. Here the CDR3 DNA reads TGCAGTGCCCCTGGGACAGGGGACTATGGCTACACCTTC. Protein: CSAPGTGDYGYTF.

The CDR3 reads CAISEGLGAQYF. The CDR3 DNA sequence: TGTGCCATCAGTGAGGGACTAGGGGCGCAGTATTTT. The gene calls are TRBV10-3 and TRBJ2-3; 7 bases fit TRBD2. CDR1 is ENHRY and CDR2 is SYGVKD in the germline V gene. The ends lost 2 bases at V and 10 bases at J; junction bases unmatched: 3. This CDR3 is built from 12 residues.

This clonotype was seen a few times. The genes are TRBV7-2 and TRBJ2-5; D remains ambiguous. The CDR3 has 13 amino acids. V was clipped by 7 bases and J by 1 base, with 10 bases between them. The germline gives CDR1 SGHTA, CDR2 FQGNSA. CDR3 protein: CASNMGPQETQYF. DNA of the CDR3: TGTGCCAGCAACATGGGCCCCCAAGAGACCCAGTACTTC. The variable domain in full, with the rest retrieved from reference TRBV7-2 and TRBJ2-5, is GAGVSQSPSNKVTEKGKDVELRCDPISGHTALYWYRQSLGQGLEFLIYFQGNSAPDKSGLPSDRFSAERTGGSVSTLTIQRTQQEDSAVYLCASNMGPQETQYFGPGTRLLVL.

Only a few counts were recorded for this clonotype. The chain uses TRBV5-5 and TRBJ2-1; 13 bases match TRBD2. Losses at the gene ends were 2 bases for V and 10 bases for J; bases not matched to a gene: 6. The CDR3 has 15 residues. Germline V gene data show CDR1 as SGHKS and CDR2 as YYEKEE (reference sequence). This CDR3 reads CASSFPLAGGKEQFF. For the CDR3, the DNA is TGTGCCAGCAGCTTCCCACTAGCGGGAGGGAAGGAGCAGTTCTTC.

The chain uses TRBV18 and TRBJ1-2; 8 bases are shared with TRBD1. The germline CDR1 and CDR2 sequences are KGHSH and LQKENI. V lost 1 base to trimming and J lost 7 bases; unmatched junction nucleotides: 5. This CDR3 contains 14 residues. CDR3 coding DNA: TGTGCCAGCTCACCACTACAGGGGGGTCGTGGCTACACCTTC. Encoded protein: CASSPLQGGRGYTF.

The count of this clonotype is one. The chain combines TRBV18 with TRBJ2-3, with D uncertain. Looked up from germline, CDR1 is KGHSH and CDR2 is LQKENI. V lost 3 bases to trimming and J lost 0 bases, with 10 bases between them. CDR3 length: 15 amino acids. DNA for the CDR3: TGTGCCAGCTCACCCTGGGTCTCTAGCACAGATACGCAGTATTTT. Residues: CASSPWVSSTDTQYF.

This clonotype was seen at least ten times. This chain joins TRBV20-1 and TRBJ2-2; tentative D call: TRBD2 (6 bases). V lost 1 base and J 1 base, leaving 13 bases between the germline ends. Looked up from germline, CDR1 is DFQATT and CDR2 is SNEGSKA (reference sequence). CDR3 length equals 16 residues. For the CDR3, the DNA is TGCAGTGCTAGAGCTCCGGGACTGAGGAACACCGGGGAGCTGTTTTTT. It encodes CSARAPGLRNTGELFF.

The chain carries TRBV6-1 and TRBJ2-1; D is perhaps TRBD1 or TRBD2 (5 bases each). Germline loops: CDR1 MNHNS, CDR2 SASEGT. The V gene lost 3 bases and the J gene lost 11 bases, with 14 bases spanning the gap. There are 13 residues in the CDR3. For the CDR3, the DNA is TGTGCCAGCAGTGACACAGGTGGACTGAAGCAGTTCTTC. Translating gives CASSDTGGLKQFF.

The V gene is TRBV20-1, the J gene TRBJ2-5, with TRBD1 as a possible D gene (6 bases). The ends were cut back, 6 bases at V and 11 bases at J, with 16 bases in the middle. CDR1 and CDR2 from the germline V gene are DFQATT and SNEGSKA (reference sequence). The length of the CDR3 is 11 residues. CDR3 sequence (DNA): TGCAGTGCCAAGGGGGTCCCGGGACAGTACTTC. It is translated as CSAKGVPGQYF.

This clonotype has only a few counts. The chain employs TRBV18 and TRBJ1-6, with 7 bases lining up with TRBD1. Unmatched junction bases numbered 1, after V lost 5 bases and J lost 3 bases. The germline V gene encodes CDR1 KGHSH and CDR2 LQKENI. The CDR3 has 14 residues. The CDR3 DNA sequence: TGTGCCAGCTCAAACAGGGGCTATAATTCACCCCTCCACTTT. Translating gives CASSNRGYNSPLHF.

The V call is TRBV24-1, the J call TRBJ2-5; TRBD1 matches at 7 bases. Germline V CDR1 and CDR2: KGHDR, SFDVKD. The CDR3 covers 11 residues. The trim removed 10 bases at V and 2 bases at J, leaving 0 bases unmatched. The DNA of the CDR3 is TGTGCCACACAGGGGCAAGAGACCCAGTACTTC. It translates to CATQGQETQYF.

This clonotype occurred once. The chain joins TRBV11-2 to TRBJ2-1; 12 bases are a match to TRBD1. The junction had 10 bases not matched to a gene; V was cut back by 3 bases and J by 4 bases. This CDR3 contains 18 residues. The germline V gene has CDR1 SGHAT and CDR2 FQNNGV. The CDR3 nucleotides read TGTGCCAGCAGCTTTACTGCCGGGACAGGGGGCCAATACAATGAGCAGTTCTTC. Its translation: CASSFTAGTGGQYNEQFF.

The rearrangement uses TRBV21-1 and TRBJ2-3; the table gives TRBD2 as D, unverified against the DNA. TRBV21-1 is designated a pseudogene. The CDR3 runs 13 residues. The CDR3 here is CASSKAKGGAQYF. The CDR3 DNA reads TGTGCCAGCAGCAAAGCGAAGGGAGGTGCGCAGTATTTT.